These 23 T cell receptor beta chains were sequenced from one sample in a study of T cells in localized non-small cell lung cancer. TCRdb's copy holds only in-frame clones and misses some; the assay was immunoSEQ multiplex PCR. The top ten clones hold approximately 2.9% of a sample with nearly 25,000 clones, about 90% of them seen once. The material was peripheral blood, obtained before any cancer treatment. Receptor source: a woman aged 35-75 years with stage I lung adenocarcinoma.

CDR3 protein: CASSTLGGGKPQHF. The CDR3 region has the DNA TGTGCCAGCAGCACTCTAGGGGGGGGAAAGCCCCAGCATTTT. The V gene is TRBV28, the J gene TRBJ1-5, with D possibly TRBD1 on 6 matching bases. Trimming removed 6 bases at V and 8 bases at J, with 17 bases between. The CDR3 sequence is 14 residues long. In germline, CDR1 is MDHEN, CDR2 SYDVKM.

This sequence joins TRBV19 and TRBJ1-5; tentative D call: TRBD1 (6 bases). Germline values: CDR1 LNHDA, CDR2 SQIVND (reference sequence). The CDR3 contains 13 residues. Deletions cut 3 bases from V and 10 bases from J, with 13 bases between. This chain's CDR3 is CASSIGGHSPQHF. In DNA, the CDR3 is TGTGCCAGTAGTATTGGGGGCCACAGTCCCCAGCATTTT.

V is TRBV19 and J is TRBJ2-6; 14 bases match TRBD2. The germline V gene has CDR1 LNHDA and CDR2 SQIVND (reference sequence). Unmatched junction bases numbered 9, after V lost 10 bases and J lost 4 bases. The CDR3 is 17 amino acids. The CDR3 bases are TGTGCCATCAAGACTAGCGGGAGGGCCTCCGGGGCCAACGTCCTGACTTTC. It yields the protein CAIKTSGRASGANVLTF.

The chain uses TRBV28 and TRBJ1-2, with 10 bases lining up with TRBD1. Germline trimming cut 5 bases from V and 6 bases from J; bases unmatched to any gene: 6. The CDR3 has 14 amino acids. Germline V gives CDR1 MDHEN, CDR2 SYDVKM. The CDR3 DNA reads TGTGCCAGCAGTCTCCTCGGGACAGGGGATGGCTACACCTTC. This codes for CASSLLGTGDGYTF.

The V and J genes are TRBV10-1 and TRBJ2-1; 7 bases line up with TRBD2. Per the germline V gene, CDR1 is WNHNN and CDR2 is SYGVQD (reference sequence). J gave up 7 bases and V 3 bases, and 3 bases lay outside the gene matches. The CDR3 loop spans 13 amino acids. CDR3 sequence reads: CASSEIGGNEQFF. The CDR3 bases are TGCGCCAGCAGTGAAATCGGGGGGAATGAGCAGTTCTTC.

This chain uses TRBV4-1 with TRBJ1-1; D gene unclear. Germline V gene data show CDR1 as MGHRA and CDR2 as YSYEKL. The CDR3 is 13 amino acids. The germline V and J ends were trimmed by 2 bases and 6 bases, with 10 bases remaining between them. CDR3 DNA: TGCGCCAGCAGCCAACTGGGAAGGGCTGAAGCTTTCTTT. Its protein product is CASSQLGRAEAFF.

The chain recombines TRBV5-1 with TRBJ2-1, with a possible D match to TRBD2 (5 bases). This CDR3 is built from 15 residues. Trimming stripped 0 bases from V and 3 bases from J, with 10 bases between. The germline gives CDR1 SGHRS, CDR2 YFSETQ. CDR3 region: CASSLVGSGYNEQFF. CDR3 DNA: TGCGCCAGCAGCTTGGTTGGGAGCGGCTACAATGAGCAGTTCTTC.

As for this clone: At one boundary the junction diverges from the germline segment, which might be a read error. CDR3 DNA sequence: TGCAGTGCCGCGACTGGCAGTTTT. Translated, it gives CSAATGSF. The chain has TRBV20-1 and TRBJ2-3, with D unclear. Germline loops: CDR1 DFQATT, CDR2 SNEGSKA (reference sequence). The CDR3 has 8 amino acids.

This chain uses TRBV27 with TRBJ1-5; D is possibly TRBD1 (6 bases). Germline V gene sequence: CDR1 MNHEY, CDR2 SMNVEV (reference sequence). V was pared by 6 bases and J by 3 bases, with 24 bases between. This CDR3 comprises 18 residues. CDR3 loop: CASRKKNTGTLINQPQHF. In DNA, the CDR3 is TGTGCCAGCAGAAAAAAAAATACCGGGACACTTATCAATCAGCCCCAGCATTTT.

This chain joins TRBV11-2 and TRBJ2-7, with 11 nucleotides matching TRBD2. V lost 1 base, J lost 3 bases, and 8 bases stayed unmatched. This CDR3 region has 17 residues. The germline V gene encodes CDR1 SGHAT and CDR2 FQNNGV. For the CDR3, the DNA is TGTGCCAGCAGCTTAGTTGGGCGGCTAGCGGGGGGCTACGAGCAGTACTTC. Encoded protein: CASSLVGRLAGGYEQYF.

The rearrangement links TRBV2 to TRBJ1-5, with D perhaps TRBD1 (6 bases). Germline V gene sequence: CDR1 SNHLY, CDR2 FYNNEI. This CDR3 region has 14 residues. Deletions cut 3 bases from V and 5 bases from J, with 11 bases between. The CDR3 nucleotides read TGTGCCAGCAGTGACACAGGGAGATATCAGCCCCAGCATTTT. It yields the protein CASSDTGRYQPQHF.

The rearrangement uses TRBV7-2 and TRBJ2-7, with 8 nucleotides matching TRBD1. The V gene end was trimmed by 8 bases and the J gene end by 3 bases; junction bases not matched to a gene: 0. The CDR3 is made up of 11 amino acids. The germline gives CDR1 SGHTA, CDR2 FQGNSA. Here the CDR3 DNA reads TGTGCCAGCGGACAGGGCTACGAGCAGTACTTC. It specifies CASGQGYEQYF.

The chain recombines TRBV19 with TRBJ2-1; D perhaps matches TRBD1 (6 bases). This CDR3 is built from 21 residues. Germline lookup yields CDR1 LNHDA and CDR2 SQIVND (reference sequence). The V and J ends lost 4 bases and 0 bases respectively, with 28 bases between them. The CDR3 loop reads CASSTSSPGQREPSSYNEQFF. In DNA, the CDR3 is TGTGCCAGTAGTACAAGTTCCCCGGGACAAAGGGAACCGAGCTCCTACAATGAGCAGTTCTTC. The whole variable domain, filled in from reference TRBV19 and TRBJ2-1, reads DGGITQSPKYLFRKEGQNVTLSCEQNLNHDAMYWYRQDPGQGLRLIYYSQIVNDFQKGDIAEGYSVSREKKESFPLTVTSAQKNPTAFYLCASSTSSPGQREPSSYNEQFFGPGTRLTVL.

The chain employs TRBV2 and TRBJ2-3; weak D call: TRBD2 (6 bases). Germline CDR1 SNHLY, CDR2 FYNNEI. Trimming left V 7 bases short and J 8 bases short, with 13 bases between. The CDR3 length is 12 residues. CDR3 in DNA: TGTGCCAGCAATCGGGACTCTTCTACGCAGTATTTT. It yields the protein CASNRDSSTQYF.

For the CDR3, the DNA is TGTGCCAGCAGTATAGCATCCGGGGCCAACGTCCTGACTTTC. Encoded protein: CASSIASGANVLTF. The genes are TRBV28 and TRBJ2-6; D not certain. V was shortened by 5 bases and J by 4 bases, with 9 bases between the two germline ends. The CDR3 totals 14 residues. Germline V gene sequence: CDR1 MDHEN, CDR2 SYDVKM.

The rearrangement uses TRBV18 and TRBJ2-2; D unresolved. The length of the CDR3 is 14 residues. V lost 3 bases to trimming and J lost 9 bases, with 14 bases between them. CDR1 is KGHSH and CDR2 is LQKENI in the germline V gene. The CDR3 reads CASSPPLLVRELFF. CDR3 nucleotides: TGTGCCAGCTCACCCCCCTTATTAGTCCGGGAGCTGTTTTTT.

The genes are TRBV28 and TRBJ1-4; no clear D gene. Germline V gene lookup returns CDR1 MDHEN and CDR2 SYDVKM. V shed 7 bases and J shed 0 bases, with 9 bases lying between them. The CDR3 contains 14 residues. The CDR3 spells CASNRPSTNEKLFF. DNA of the CDR3: TGTGCCAGCAACCGGCCGTCAACTAATGAAAAACTGTTTTTT.

The chain recombines TRBV7-6 with TRBJ2-2; tentative D call: TRBD2 (5 bases). The CDR3 is 15 residues long. V was trimmed by 0 bases and J by 2 bases, leaving 7 bases between them. Germline V gives CDR1 SGHVS, CDR2 FNYEAQ. CDR3 loop: CASSLARVNTGELFF. The DNA for the CDR3 is TGTGCCAGCAGCTTAGCGAGGGTAAACACCGGGGAGCTGTTTTTT.

Concerning this clone itself: The junction departs from the called germline gene at one end, perhaps through a read error. The V call is TRBV9, the J call TRBJ1-5; D unresolved. The CDR3 sequence is 12 residues long. The V gene's germline CDR1 is SGDLS and CDR2 YYNGEE. The CDR3 spells CAGSDRCQPQHF. The DNA for the CDR3 is TGTGCCGGCAGCGATAGGTGTCAGCCCCAGCATTTT.

V and J are TRBV12-5 and TRBJ2-2, with D unresolved. The CDR3 sequence is 12 residues long. The V end lost 6 bases, the J end lost 5 bases, and 7 bases lay between the germline ends. Germline V gives CDR1 LGHNT, CDR2 FRNRAP. CDR3 nucleotide sequence: TGTGCTAGTGGGGAAAGAACCGGGGAGCTGTTTTTT. It specifies CASGERTGELFF.

The V gene is TRBV27, the J gene TRBJ1-4; D gene ambiguous. The CDR3 loop spans 12 amino acids. Deletions cut 6 bases from V and 5 bases from J, with 7 bases between. Germline V lookup: CDR1 MNHEY, CDR2 SMNVEV (reference sequence). The CDR3 DNA follows: TGTGCCAGCAGCTCTATAAATGAAAAACTGTTTTTT. It codes for CASSSINEKLFF.

The chain couples TRBV5-1 to TRBJ2-2; no clear D gene. CDR1 and CDR2 from the germline V gene are SGHRS and YFSETQ. V shed 1 base and J shed 0 bases, with 10 bases lying between them. This CDR3 comprises 16 residues. CDR3 in amino acids: CASSLIDTPNTGELFF. CDR3 in DNA: TGCGCCAGCAGCTTGATAGATACCCCGAACACCGGGGAGCTGTTTTTT. Using reference TRBV5-1 and TRBJ2-2 for the parts outside the CDR3, the full variable domain is KAGVTQTPRYLIKTRGQQVTLSCSPISGHRSVSWYQQTPGQGLQFLFEYFSETQRNKGNFPGRFSGRQFSNSRSEMNVSTLELGDSALYLCASSLIDTPNTGELFFGEGSRLTVL.

This CDR3 reads CASSRWTGEAFF. The CDR3, as DNA: TGTGCCAGCAGCCGTTGGACAGGGGAAGCTTTCTTT. The V gene is TRBV27, the J gene TRBJ1-1; 8 bases are a match to TRBD1. V lost 6 bases and J lost 8; bases outside the gene matches: 5. Germline V gene lookup returns CDR1 MNHEY and CDR2 SMNVEV (reference sequence). The CDR3 is 12 residues long.